This T cell receptor beta chain was documented in a study of blood T cell repertoires in COVID-19. Study details: The origin of the acute and convalescent COVID-19 samples was the United States, Italy and Spain.

CDR1 is LGHNT, CDR2 FRNRAP, per germline. With 8 bases removed from V and 4 bases from J, the gap between germline ends came to 12 bases. The CDR3 has 13 residues. As processed by the authors: Nucleated cell counts were estimated from reference gene primer amplification. Produced via immunoSEQ multiplex PCR; TCRdb's table is partial and in-frame only. From that table come the V and J calls and clone size; the DNA was used to work out D and trimming. The sample yields around 75,000 clones, 90% seen once. The TCR originated in a human donor in a cohort sampled during active COVID-19. This chain links TRBV12-5 with TRBJ1-3, with D unresolved. Input material: peripheral blood. This CDR3 is CASSRGLGNTIYF. CDR3 DNA sequence: TGTGCTAGTTCTCGAGGGCTCGGAAACACCATATATTTT.